This T cell receptor (beta chain) was sequenced in a study of blood T cell repertoires in COVID-19 (dated by TCRdb to 2020 to 2022). A note on the overall study: Samples covering the acute and convalescent phases of COVID-19 were provided by collaborators in the United States, Italy and Spain. The prospective study material was composed of cDNA or gDNA derived from T cells, B-cell-depleted T cells, or PBMCs. Deeply sampled blood TCRbeta repertoires from subjects exposed to, actively infected with, or recovered from COVID-19 were included in the dataset. The repertoires were released in a freely available public database meant as a resource for research on the immune response to SARS-CoV-2. The samples were drawn from two sources: the first 160 participants of the ongoing ImmuneRACE study, and some 1,300 subjects contributed by 6 global collaborators. Nearly every sample came with metadata listing a de-identified subject ID, COVID-19 status, age in years and sex. Where available, HLA class I and class II types were taken from metadata supplied by the sample provider and were not determined by assay-based typing. Here is what the overall study found, with its caveats: The amount of clinical and demographic metadata varied by source and participant and was provided uncurated.

Details on this clone: This clone's antigen is unknown. It has no much larger one-base neighbor in the sample; base qualities were not kept.

CDR3 length: 14 amino acids, cysteine to phenylalanine. Of the read, only the CDR3 DNA is kept; its 42 bases are in frame from base 1. From the germline V gene, CDR1 is MNHGY and CDR2 is SAAAGT. V sheds 0 bases and J sheds 3 bases, leaving 8 bases between their ends. Collaborating institutions collected whole blood in K2EDTA tubes following their own protocols. Collaborator samples were shipped for TCRbeta analysis as frozen whole blood, isolated PBMCs, or DNA extracted from either sample type. TCRbeta CDR3 regions were amplified from genomic DNA by means of the immunoSEQ Assay, a bias-controlled multiplex PCR. As for the original processing: The number of nucleated cells in each sample was estimated by amplification of reference gene primers within the assay. To quantify the absolute abundance of each unique TCRbeta CDR3 rearrangement, sequence reads were collapsed and filtered. For each sample, productive Simpson clonality was calculated by taking the square root of Simpson's diversity index across productive rearrangements. The source is immuneACCESS, and TCRdb retained only in-frame sequences with V and J called. Part of the clones is not carried over; for the studies checked, unresolved V genes explain less than half of this, and the remainder is unexplained. D and trimming come from the DNA, and the V and J calls and clone size come from that table. The sample table contains around 120,000 clones; only one count was recorded for roughly 80% of them. The ten top clones hold 20% to 25% of the sample.

The sequencing sample was made of peripheral blood. The sequence joins TRBV6-8 to TRBJ1-1, with TRBD1 tentatively as D gene (5 bases match). This sequence was found in a man between 65 and 85 years old with active or convalescent COVID-19. The DNA sequence is TGTGCCAGCAGTTACTCGACAGTGGACACTGAAGCTTTCTTT. This is translated as CASSYSTVDTEAFF.